This is a list of T cell receptor beta chains from one sample in a study of shared clonotypes between healthy human individuals. Sequenced by immunoSEQ multiplex PCR; TCRdb stores in-frame clones only, minus some. The data hold 2.3 million or so clones, with more than 80% observed a single time. The source material was naive CD4+ T cells from PBMCs. Receptor source: a man aged 18-30 years in good health. Some clones in this sample may be carry-over from other donors' samples. The CDR3 runs from the conserved cysteine through the conserved F or W. A D gene is named only where the DNA matches it firmly. Clone size is not always given. Where it is, it says once, few, many or a class for expanded clones.

d_call	j_call	v_call	clone_size	cdr3_aa	cdr3_nt
-	TRBJ1-5	TRBV29-1	-	CSVGHLNQPQHF	TGCAGCGTTGGACATCTCAATCAGCCCCAGCATTTT
-	TRBJ2-7	TRBV2	-	CASTLGYEQYF	TGTGCCAGCACCCTAGGGTACGAGCAGTACTTC
-	TRBJ2-1	TRBV2	-	CASSAEWGDEQFF	TGTGCCAGCAGTGCGGAATGGGGAGATGAGCAGTTCTTC
-	TRBJ1-2	TRBV5-1	-	CASSLVPSQGDNYGYTF	TGCGCCAGCAGCTTGGTGCCTTCGCAGGGTGATAACTATGGCTACACCTTC
TRBD1	TRBJ1-1	TRBV5-1	once	CASREDRGGTEAFF	TGCGCCAGCAGAGAGGACAGGGGAGGCACTGAAGCTTTCTTT
-	TRBJ2-7	TRBV19	once	CASKLDFRIPYEQYF	TGTGCCAGTAAACTAGATTTCCGGATTCCCTACGAGCAGTACTTC
TRBD1	TRBJ1-3	TRBV28	-	CASSSTGDSGNTIYF	TGTGCCAGCAGTTCGACAGGGGACTCTGGAAACACCATATATTTT
TRBD1	TRBJ1-1	TRBV7-2	-	CASSLAGTGVTEAFF	TGTGCCAGCAGCTTAGCCGGGACAGGGGTCACTGAAGCTTTCTTT
TRBD2	TRBJ2-7	TRBV7-6	-	CASSLGNSGAYEQYF	TGTGCCAGCAGCTTAGGTAATAGCGGGGCCTACGAGCAGTACTTC
TRBD2	TRBJ2-7	TRBV28	-	CASSRPGTSGAHEQYF	TGTGCCAGCAGTAGACCCGGGACTAGCGGGGCCCACGAGCAGTACTTC
-	TRBJ2-7	TRBV11-3	-	CASSPRGNEQYF	TGTGCCAGCAGCCCGCGGGGAAACGAGCAGTACTTC
-	TRBJ2-7	TRBV4-1	-	CASSQGDSPAYEQYF	TGCGCCAGCAGCCAAGGGGACTCCCCAGCCTACGAGCAGTACTTC
-	TRBJ2-2	TRBV5-8	-	CASSPQGLITGELFF	TGTGCCAGCAGCCCCCAGGGACTTATCACCGGGGAGCTGTTTTTT
-	TRBJ1-1	TRBV5-1	-	CASSLGLGQRRTEAFF	TGCGCCAGCAGCTTGGGACTGGGGCAGAGAAGAACTGAAGCTTTCTTT
TRBD1	TRBJ1-2	TRBV25-1	-	CASSDSGQGAYGYTF	TGTGCCAGCAGTGACTCTGGACAGGGGGCCTATGGCTACACCTTC
TRBD2	TRBJ2-7	TRBV28	-	CASSLAGGPIYEQYF	TGTGCCAGCAGCTTAGCGGGAGGGCCGATATACGAGCAGTACTTC
-	TRBJ2-7	TRBV28	-	CASSFSLYYEQYF	TGTGCCAGCAGTTTTTCCCTGTATTACGAGCAGTACTTC
-	TRBJ1-4	TRBV28	-	CASSSRREKLFF	TGTGCCAGCAGTTCTAGGAGGGAAAAACTGTTTTTT
TRBD1	TRBJ2-7	TRBV29-1	-	CSGGQGAGEQYF	TGCAGCGGGGGACAGGGGGCTGGCGAGCAGTACTTC
TRBD2	TRBJ2-3	TRBV4-2	-	CASSHPGGTSTSTDTQYF	TGTGCCAGCAGCCATCCCGGTGGGACTAGTACTAGCACAGATACGCAGTATTTT
-	TRBJ1-2	TRBV4-3	-	CASSQDLMGTNYGYTF	TGCGCCAGCAGCCAAGATCTCATGGGCACAAACTATGGCTACACCTTC
-	TRBJ2-7	TRBV19	-	CASSILPGDYEQYF	TGTGCCAGTAGTATACTCCCAGGGGACTACGAGCAGTACTTC
-	TRBJ2-2	TRBV28	-	CASRATSSAAGELFF	TGTGCCAGCAGGGCTACTAGCTCCGCTGCCGGGGAGCTGTTTTTT
TRBD2	TRBJ2-1	TRBV19	-	CASSSAGGLYNEQFF	TGTGCCAGTAGTTCAGCGGGAGGGCTCTACAATGAGCAGTTCTTC
-	TRBJ2-2	TRBV9	-	CASSVGQPNTGELFF	TGTGCCAGCAGCGTAGGACAGCCGAACACCGGGGAGCTGTTTTTT
-	TRBJ2-7	TRBV6-5	-	CASTKLRGAYEQYF	TGTGCCAGCACCAAACTCAGAGGCGCCTACGAGCAGTACTTC
-	TRBJ1-1	TRBV7-8	-	CASSFKESEAFF	TGTGCCAGCAGCTTTAAGGAGAGTGAAGCTTTCTTT
-	TRBJ1-3	TRBV5-1	-	CASSLAGPVSGNTIYF	TGCGCCAGCAGCTTGGCGGGACCGGTCTCTGGAAACACCATATATTTT
-	TRBJ1-2	TRBV4-3	-	CASSQEYQGLGYTF	TGCGCCAGCAGCCAAGAATACCAGGGCTTGGGCTACACCTTC
TRBD1	TRBJ1-5	TRBV28	-	CASSLTGGGNQPQHF	TGTGCCAGCAGTTTAACAGGGGGTGGGAATCAGCCCCAGCATTTT
TRBD1	TRBJ2-5	TRBV2	-	CASRPPNRGETQYF	TGTGCCAGTCGACCCCCGAACAGGGGAGAGACCCAGTACTTC
TRBD2	TRBJ2-7	TRBV5-4	-	CASSKGLAGVGEQYF	TGTGCCAGCAGCAAGGGACTAGCGGGAGTTGGCGAGCAGTACTTC
-	TRBJ2-5	TRBV15	-	CATSRGRLETQYF	TGTGCCACCAGCAGAGGGAGGTTGGAGACCCAGTACTTC
-	TRBJ2-5	TRBV30	-	CAVAGETQYF	TGTGCCGTCGCTGGAGAGACCCAGTACTTC
TRBD2	TRBJ2-3	TRBV5-1	-	CASSRGTSGSTDTQYF	TGCGCCAGCAGCCGAGGGACTAGCGGGAGCACAGATACGCAGTATTTT
TRBD2	TRBJ2-7	TRBV5-8	-	CASSLGSGRRTYEQYF	TGTGCCAGCAGCTTGGGGAGCGGGAGAAGAACCTACGAGCAGTACTTC
TRBD1	TRBJ1-4	TRBV2	-	CASTRTGSGEKLFF	TGTGCCAGCACCCGGACAGGGTCGGGAGAAAAACTGTTTTTT
TRBD1	TRBJ1-1	TRBV14	-	CASSQEDRVNTEAFF	TGTGCCAGCAGCCAAGAGGACAGGGTGAACACTGAAGCTTTCTTT
TRBD2	TRBJ2-1	TRBV9	-	CASSVERLAVGYNEQFF	TGTGCCAGCAGCGTAGAGCGACTAGCTGTGGGATACAATGAGCAGTTCTTC
TRBD1	TRBJ2-7	TRBV7-8	-	CASSLVTGQGNYEQYF	TGTGCCAGCAGCTTAGTTACGGGACAGGGAAACTACGAGCAGTACTTC
-	TRBJ1-1	TRBV11-2	-	CASSPDRFAEAFF	TGTGCCAGCAGCCCTGACAGGTTCGCTGAAGCTTTCTTT
-	TRBJ2-7	TRBV11-1	-	CASSLSLTESEQYF	TGTGCCAGCAGCTTATCGCTCACCGAGTCCGAGCAGTACTTC
-	TRBJ2-7	TRBV5-4	-	CASRAGLRNTYEQYF	TGTGCCAGCAGGGCGGGACTTAGGAACACCTACGAGCAGTACTTC
-	TRBJ1-2	TRBV6-6	-	CASNILGGLHYGYTF	TGTGCCAGCAACATCTTGGGAGGATTGCACTATGGCTACACCTTC
TRBD1	TRBJ1-4	TRBV5-1	-	CASSLGTGNEKLFF	TGCGCCAGCAGCCTTGGGACAGGAAATGAAAAACTGTTTTTT
-	TRBJ2-7	TRBV28	once	CASSLVQSEQYF	TGTGCCAGCAGTTTAGTACAGAGCGAGCAGTACTTC
-	TRBJ2-5	TRBV10-3	-	CAISAGTGVETQYF	TGTGCCATCAGTGCGGGGACGGGAGTGGAGACCCAGTACTTC
TRBD2	TRBJ2-2	TRBV7-3	-	CASSPPSGRSSGELFF	TGTGCCAGCAGCCCCCCTAGCGGGAGGTCGAGCGGGGAGCTGTTTTTT
-	TRBJ1-1	TRBV29-1	-	CSVEGLTLNTEAFF	TGCAGCGTTGAAGGCCTAACCTTAAACACTGAAGCTTTCTTT